These 9 T cell receptor beta chains came from one sample sequenced in a study of graft-versus-host responses after intestinal transplantation. Clones were read by immunoSEQ multiplex PCR, and TCRdb kept only the in-frame ones, dropping some. The sample lists tens of thousands of clones; around 95% were seen once. Their antigens are not known. Material: unstimulated CD8+ T cells sorted from spleen or lymph node cells, obtained before intestinal transplant. These receptor sequences come from a human donor who received an intestinal transplant.

Of note for this clone: The junction departs from germline at one end; a sequencing error may be responsible. The chain links TRBV27 to TRBJ2-2; 10 bases map to TRBD2. CDR1 is MNHEY, CDR2 SMNVEV, per germline (reference sequence). The CDR3 totals 15 residues. In DNA, the CDR3 is TGTGCCAGCAGCACTAGCGGGACGAAGACCGGGGAGCTGTTTTTT. As protein: CASSTSGTKTGELFF.

The chain uses TRBV6-6 and TRBJ2-3; D perhaps matches TRBD2 (6 bases). The germline V gene has CDR1 MNHNY and CDR2 SVGAGI (reference sequence). Trimming cost V 5 bases and J 3 bases, with 9 bases left between them. CDR3 length: 13 residues. The CDR3 DNA follows: TGTGCCAGCAGTGGGACTCGGACAGATACGCAGTATTTT. It encodes CASSGTRTDTQYF.

This chain links TRBV14 with TRBJ1-1; TRBD1 might be the D (6 bases). The germline V gene encodes CDR1 SGHDN and CDR2 FVKESK. The CDR3 runs to 14 residues. Trimming shortened V by 1 base and J by 4 bases, and 10 bases separated the two germline ends. CDR3 DNA sequence: TGTGCCAGCAGCCAAGCTACAGGGCTCACTGAAGCTTTCTTT. It encodes CASSQATGLTEAFF.

The rearrangement links TRBV6-5 to TRBJ2-5; a weak D match, TRBD2 (6 bases). The V and J ends lost 7 bases and 5 bases respectively, with 14 bases between them. Germline CDR1 is MNHEY and CDR2 is SVGAGI. The CDR3 contains 13 residues. DNA for the CDR3: TGTGCCAGCACCCCCGCTGGGGGGGAGACCCAGTACTTC. Protein sequence: CASTPAGGETQYF.

This clone is a singleton in its sample. The chain uses TRBV6-5 and TRBJ2-7; 7 bases are shared with TRBD1. In germline, CDR1 is MNHEY, CDR2 SVGAGI. V lost 5 bases to trimming and J lost 5 bases; unmatched junction nucleotides: 12. CDR3 length: 15 amino acids. This chain's CDR3 is CASSPHIDRANEQYF. The CDR3 DNA reads as TGTGCCAGCAGTCCTCATATTGACAGGGCCAACGAGCAGTACTTC.

The genes are TRBV21-1 and TRBJ1-5; the tabulated D call, TRBD1, remains unverified against the DNA. TRBV21-1 is reported as a pseudogene. CDR3 length: 17 amino acids. CDR3 sequence (DNA): TGTGCCAGCAGCAGAAGCCGGACAGGTCGGGACAATCAGCCCCAGCATTTT. Protein: CASSRSRTGRDNQPQHF.

The chain links TRBV5-6 to TRBJ2-1; 11 bases fit TRBD2. The V gene's germline CDR1 is SGHDT and CDR2 YYEEEE. V dropped 3 bases and J dropped 2; count of bases not matched to a gene: 4. This CDR3 comprises 16 residues. CDR3 residues: CASSWGTSGPYNEQFF. In DNA form, the CDR3 reads TGTGCCAGCAGCTGGGGGACTAGCGGTCCCTACAATGAGCAGTTCTTC.

This clone was seen a few times. The gene calls are TRBV6-1 and TRBJ2-1; D might be TRBD1 or TRBD2, each matching 6 bases. Germline V lookup: CDR1 MNHNS, CDR2 SASEGT. V lost 2 bases to trimming and J lost 7 bases, with 9 bases between them. The CDR3 is 13 amino acids. The CDR3 nucleotides read TGTGCCAGCAGTGAACAGGGGAGGAATGAGCAGTTCTTC. It translates to CASSEQGRNEQFF.

The chain has TRBV5-6 and TRBJ2-6, with D hard to call. The CDR3 loop spans 14 amino acids. The germline gives CDR1 SGHDT, CDR2 YYEEEE. V was pared by 7 bases and J by 0 bases, with 8 bases between. Here the CDR3 reads CASYTSSGANVLTF. The CDR3 DNA reads TGTGCCAGCTATACGAGCTCTGGGGCCAACGTCCTGACTTTC.